Below, one TCR beta chain is given with its context. In the source study's methods: Reference gene primer amplification gave estimated nucleated cell counts. Only in-frame clones appear in the TCRdb table, and some are missing; sequencing was by immunoSEQ multiplex PCR. The D gene and trimming were derived from the DNA, and the V and J assignments and clone size from that table. Altogether about 6,400 clones are present, 65% to 90% being singletons, with the ten largest covering 9.5% to 15%. The record originates from a study of blood T cell repertoires in COVID-19. Across the study: The analysed material was cDNA or gDNA that came from T cells, B-cell-depleted T cells, or PBMCs.

The CDR3 spans 18 residues. The germline V gene has CDR1 SGHDT and CDR2 YYEEEE. V was trimmed by 0 bases and J by 3 bases, leaving 19 bases between them. Source material: peripheral blood. The chain is built from TRBV5-6 and TRBJ1-3; D is possibly TRBD1 (6 bases). This TCR was sampled from a human donor with active COVID-19. The donor label of this sample is uncertain. The CDR3 nucleotides read TGTGCCAGCAGCTTGGCCAACACGCGGGGGGCGATTGGAAACACCATATATTTT. Amino acid sequence: CASSLANTRGAIGNTIYF.